The clone carrying this TCR beta chain was observed a single time. Other nucleotide sequences from this sample produce the same CDR3. The data belong to a study of blood T cell repertoires in COVID-19. Study-wide background: The origin of the acute and convalescent COVID-19 samples was the United States, Italy and Spain. The cDNA or gDNA used as material had been derived from T cells, B-cell-depleted T cells, or PBMCs.

This CDR3 comprises 14 residues. Germline assignment: CDR1 SGHVS and CDR2 FQNEAQ. The V gene end was trimmed by 2 bases and the J gene end by 1 base; junction bases not matched to a gene: 1. This table comes from immunoSEQ multiplex PCR, and its TCRdb copy is limited to in-frame clones, with some not included. The table has 150,000 to 200,000 clones, approximately 80% seen once. The sample consisted of peripheral blood. The chain is built from TRBV7-8 and TRBJ2-5, with 7 bases that match TRBD1. This TCR was sampled from a human donor in a cohort sampled during active COVID-19. CDR3 region: CASSLYRGQETQYF. Here the CDR3 DNA reads TGTGCCAGCAGCTTATACAGGGGCCAAGAGACCCAGTACTTC.